This note documents a single T cell receptor (beta chain) sequence. The antigen is not known. Primed by a sample-barcoded 5' primer and a J-beta primer mix, a second PCR proceeded for about 6 to 11 cycles. TCRdb re-derived calls from the 5' RACE reads in MiXCR, one entry per CDR3 protein. This sample carries roughly 2 million distinct CDR3 sequences, roughly 50% of them seen once, and the ten largest clones take roughly 2%. Peripheral blood from each donor was collected in a volume of 8 to 10 milliliters. This entry belongs to a study of blood T cells in healthy people across ages. The study, taken as a whole, reports: As age increased, TCR beta diversity per million T cells fell in a roughly linear fashion. The CMV status of each donor remained undetermined, and this could have confounded shifts in expanded clonotypes. Diversity estimated from one million T cells was considered an underestimate.

With 4 bases removed from V and 3 bases from J, the gap between germline ends came to 19 bases. Germline V gene data show CDR1 as SGHDN and CDR2 as FVKESK. There are 16 residues in the CDR3. The sequencing input was blood. The chain has TRBV14 and TRBJ2-7; D is ambiguous. This TCR was sampled from a middle-aged woman in good health. The CDR3: CASSPDGRTPYYEQYF. CDR3 nucleotides: TGTGCCAGCAGCCCCGACGGGCGCACCCCCTACTACGAGCAGTACTTC.